The 10 T cell receptor beta chains in this list originate from one sample, sequenced in a study of blood T cell repertoires in COVID-19. Clones were read by immunoSEQ multiplex PCR, and TCRdb kept only the in-frame ones, dropping some. The sample contains more than 250,000 clones, more than 70% of which appear only once. The sample consisted of PBMCs or T cells enriched from blood (not recorded which). The receptors come from a young woman who had recovered from COVID-19.

The gene calls are TRBV18 and TRBJ2-7, with D maybe TRBD1 (8 bases). CDR1 and CDR2 from the germline V gene are KGHSH and LQKENI. V lost 4 bases to trimming and J lost 4 bases, with 17 bases between them. CDR3 length equals 15 residues. Here the CDR3 reads CASSLYDRGGYEQYF. The DNA for the CDR3 is TGTGCCAGCTCACTTTACGACAGGGGAGGGTACGAGCAGTACTTC.

Comments on this clone: The sample holds other DNA sequences that translate to the same CDR3. The chain recombines TRBV4-1 with TRBJ2-1; 10 positions agree with TRBD2. This CDR3 spans 15 amino acids. Germline values: CDR1 MGHRA, CDR2 YSYEKL. The trim removed 3 bases at V and 7 bases at J, leaving 6 bases unmatched. The CDR3 is CASSQSSGGLNEQFF. Here the CDR3 DNA reads TGCGCCAGCAGCCAGAGTAGCGGGGGGCTTAATGAGCAGTTCTTC.

The chain links TRBV28 to TRBJ1-5, with a tentative D call TRBD1 (6 bases). Trimming left V 4 bases short and J 2 bases short, with 9 bases between. Germline values: CDR1 MDHEN, CDR2 SYDVKM. The CDR3 is made up of 14 amino acids. The CDR3 sequence: CASSSGVRNQPQHF. The CDR3 DNA is TGTGCCAGCAGTTCAGGGGTGCGCAATCAGCCCCAGCATTTT.

V gene TRBV9 combines with J gene TRBJ1-4; 10 positions agree with TRBD1. This CDR3 has 14 amino acids. Germline V gives CDR1 SGDLS, CDR2 YYNGEE. Trimming at V came to 7 bases and at J to 10 bases, leaving 10 bases not matched to a gene. CDR3 residues: CASSPGQGTIKLFF. The CDR3 bases are TGTGCCAGCTCGCCGGGACAGGGGACTATAAAACTGTTTTTT.

This chain connects TRBV28 to TRBJ1-5; D ambiguous. CDR1 MDHEN and CDR2 SYDVKM come from the germline V gene. The CDR3 is made up of 14 amino acids. Trimming removed 3 bases from V and 5 bases from J, with 11 bases in between. The CDR3 region is CASSLPGEDQPQHF. In nucleotides, the CDR3 is TGTGCCAGCAGTTTGCCCGGGGAGGATCAGCCCCAGCATTTT.

The chain links TRBV7-2 to TRBJ1-1, with TRBD1 as a possible D gene (5 bases). CDR3 length: 15 residues. The germline V and J ends were trimmed by 1 base and 4 bases, with 13 bases remaining between them. Germline CDR1 SGHTA, CDR2 FQGNSA. Here the CDR3 reads CASSLGGLWSTEAFF. DNA for the CDR3: TGTGCCAGCAGCTTAGGGGGACTTTGGAGCACTGAAGCTTTCTTT. The full variable domain, rest sourced from reference TRBV7-2 and TRBJ1-1, is GAGVSQSPSNKVTEKGKDVELRCDPISGHTALYWYRQSLGQGLEFLIYFQGNSAPDKSGLPSDRFSAERTGGSVSTLTIQRTQQEDSAVYLCASSLGGLWSTEAFFGQGTRLTVV.

The CDR3 loop is CASSGSRVSFF. CDR3 DNA sequence: TGTGCCAGCAGTGGATCCAGGGTATCTTTCTTT. The chain recombines TRBV2 with TRBJ1-1, with D maybe TRBD1 (5 bases). Trimming removed 4 bases at V and 12 bases at J, with 12 bases between. The CDR3 spans 11 residues. The germline gives CDR1 SNHLY, CDR2 FYNNEI. Supplemented by reference TRBV2 and TRBJ1-1, the full variable domain reads EPEVTQTPSHQVTQMGQEVILRCVPISNHLYFYWYRQILGQKVEFLVSFYNNEISEKSEIFDDQFSVERPDGSNFTLKIRSTKLEDSAMYFCASSGSRVSFFGQGTRLTVV.

This chain joins TRBV21-1 and TRBJ2-3; TRBD1, the D gene given by the table, was not confirmed from the DNA. TRBV21-1 is classified as a pseudogene. The CDR3 has 15 amino acids. CDR3 protein: CASSKDRGSTDTQYF. CDR3 in DNA: TGTGCCAGCAGCAAAGACAGGGGCAGCACAGATACGCAGTATTTT.

The J gene is TRBJ1-1, the V gene TRBV6-5; tentative D call: TRBD1 (5 bases). The V end was cut by 6 bases, the J end by 4 bases, with 12 bases between. The CDR3 totals 13 residues. Germline loops: CDR1 MNHEY, CDR2 SVGAGI. The DNA for the CDR3 is TGTGCCAGCAGGACCTTGGGGGGCACTGAAGCTTTCTTT. Translation: CASRTLGGTEAFF.

The CDR3 DNA sequence: TGTGCCAGCAGTCCCTCCCGGGGAGGTGAAGCTTTCTTT. Translated: CASSPSRGGEAFF. The rearrangement uses TRBV12-3 or TRBV12-4 and TRBJ1-1; no definite D call. Trimming took off 5 bases at V and 7 bases at J, with 14 bases between the two ends. The CDR3 spans 13 residues.